These 17 T cell receptor beta chains were all obtained from the same sample, sequenced in a study of OX40 agonist ivuxolimab in advanced cancers. This table comes from immunoSEQ multiplex PCR, and its TCRdb copy is limited to in-frame clones, with some not included. The sample yields around 74,000 clones, roughly 85% seen once. Specimen: CD4+ or CD8+ T cells sorted from blood, collected in a trial of the OX40 agonist ivuxolimab. The origin of the receptors is an adult with an advanced solid tumor such as melanoma, head and neck, liver or kidney cancer.

This clone was seen just once. The J gene is TRBJ2-3, the V gene TRBV5-1, with D perhaps TRBD2 (6 bases). CDR1 SGHRS and CDR2 YFSETQ come from the germline V gene. V lost 4 bases to trimming and J lost 4 bases, with 16 bases between them. The CDR3 is 15 residues long. CDR3 DNA: TGCGCCAGCAGCCCGGCATTCGCGGGGTCAGATACGCAGTATTTT. Amino acid sequence: CASSPAFAGSDTQYF.

The J gene is TRBJ1-4, the V gene TRBV10-3; D gene unclear. The germline gives CDR1 ENHRY, CDR2 SYGVKD. The CDR3 runs 16 residues. Trimming left V 4 bases short and J 2 bases short, with 14 bases between. CDR3 residues: CAISAFGDPTNEKLFF. The CDR3 bases are TGTGCCATCAGTGCCTTTGGGGATCCGACTAATGAAAAACTGTTTTTT.

This clone has a handful of counts. The V gene is TRBV5-8, the J gene TRBJ2-5, with a tentative D call TRBD1 (6 bases). Germline-derived CDR1 and CDR2 are SGHTS and YDEGEE. This CDR3 has 15 amino acids. The ends were cut back, 0 bases at V and 2 bases at J, with 11 bases in the middle. The CDR3 DNA is TGTGCCAGCAGCTTGGGCAGGGGCAAACAAGAGACCCAGTACTTC. Protein product: CASSLGRGKQETQYF.

The chain carries TRBV6-5 and TRBJ1-2; perhaps TRBD1 as D (5 bases). Germline V gives CDR1 MNHEY, CDR2 SVGAGI. The CDR3 is made up of 12 amino acids. V was shortened by 4 bases and J by 5 bases, with 8 bases between the two germline ends. The CDR3 sequence: CASSSQDYGYTF. The CDR3 DNA is TGTGCCAGCAGTTCACAGGATTATGGCTACACCTTC.

In regard to this clone: The sample has other DNA sequences that encode this CDR3 too. The J gene is TRBJ1-1, the V gene TRBV7-3; tentatively, D is TRBD1 (6 bases). Trimming removed 3 bases at V and 1 base at J, with 9 bases between. The CDR3 is 14 residues long. CDR1 and CDR2 from the germline V gene are SGHTA and FQGTGA. This CDR3 reads CASSLTGSNTEAFF. In nucleotides, the CDR3 is TGTGCCAGCAGCTTGACAGGCTCGAACACTGAAGCTTTCTTT.

The J gene is TRBJ1-1, the V gene TRBV30; D is undetermined. The CDR3 consists of 11 residues. The V and J ends lost 2 bases and 5 bases respectively, with 6 bases between them. Per germline, CDR1 GTSNPN and CDR2 SVGIG (reference sequence). The DNA of the CDR3 is TGTGCCTGGAGTCCCATGACTGAAGCTTTCTTT. It specifies CAWSPMTEAFF.

There are many counts of this clone. CDR3 in DNA: TGTGCCTGGACAGGACCTACAATTTTCAGGGGCACTGAAGCTTTCTTT. Translation gives CAWTGPTIFRGTEAFF. The gene calls are TRBV30 and TRBJ1-1; D might be TRBD1 (6 bases). The germline CDR1 and CDR2 sequences are GTSNPN and SVGIG (reference sequence). The germline V and J ends were trimmed by 4 bases and 4 bases, with 22 bases remaining between them. The CDR3 sequence is 16 residues long.

The J gene is TRBJ2-1, the V gene TRBV4-2, with 11 bases matching TRBD2. Germline CDR1 and CDR2: LGHNA and YNFKEQ. Unmatched junction bases numbered 12, after V lost 3 bases and J lost 8 bases. There are 17 residues in the CDR3. CDR3 residues: CASSHLLAGGPSDEQFF. For the CDR3, the DNA is TGTGCCAGCAGCCACCTCTTAGCGGGGGGGCCATCCGATGAGCAGTTCTTC.

The chain uses TRBV7-6 and TRBJ2-3; weak D call: TRBD1 (6 bases). The ends were cut back, 4 bases at V and 5 bases at J, with 13 bases in the middle. CDR1 is SGHVS, CDR2 FNYEAQ, per germline. The CDR3 length is 14 residues. CDR3 amino acids: CASSSTGQQDTQYF. Written as DNA, the CDR3 is TGTGCCAGCAGCTCCACAGGGCAGCAAGATACGCAGTATTTT.

V and J are TRBV18 and TRBJ1-1; D might be TRBD1 (5 bases). The length of the CDR3 is 13 residues. Germline CDR1 and CDR2: KGHSH and LQKENI. V lost 5 bases, J lost 1 base, and 8 bases lay in between. The CDR3 DNA sequence: TGTGCCAGCTCAACCGACAGGAACACTGAAGCTTTCTTT. Its protein is CASSTDRNTEAFF.

This chain uses TRBV5-1 with TRBJ1-3, with a weak D call TRBD1 (6 bases). The CDR3 extends over 14 amino acids. CDR1 SGHRS and CDR2 YFSETQ come from the germline V gene. Trimming pared 4 bases from V and 0 bases from J, leaving 8 bases between. Here the CDR3 DNA reads TGCGCCAGCAGCCAGACAGGCTCTGGAAACACCATATATTTT. This codes for CASSQTGSGNTIYF.

The rearrangement uses TRBV4-3 and TRBJ1-2, with 7 bases identical to TRBD1. J lost 6 bases, V lost 1 base, and 14 bases had no gene match. CDR1 and CDR2 from the germline V gene are LGHNA and YSLEER. CDR3 length equals 17 residues. The CDR3: CASSQAFPRGQVDGYTF. The CDR3, as DNA: TGCGCCAGCAGCCAAGCTTTCCCGAGAGGACAGGTCGATGGCTACACCTTC.

This sequence joins TRBV6-5 and TRBJ1-2; the match to TRBD1 covers 8 bases. The V gene's germline CDR1 is MNHEY and CDR2 SVGAGI. The J segment lost 4 bases and the V segment lost 2 bases, leaving 6 bases of the junction unmatched. The CDR3 sequence is 15 residues long. CDR3 in amino acids: CASSYRGQGVYGYTF. The DNA for the CDR3 is TGTGCCAGCAGTTACCGCGGACAGGGCGTCTATGGCTACACCTTC.

The chain joins TRBV7-2 to TRBJ2-7, with D possibly TRBD2 on 5 matching bases. This CDR3 has 14 amino acids. CDR1 and CDR2 (germline): SGHTA, FQGNSA. V was trimmed by 4 bases and J by 8 bases, leaving 18 bases between them. DNA for the CDR3: TGTGCCAGCAGCTCTTACCGGGGTTCTCTTCAGCAGTACTTC. This gives the protein CASSSYRGSLQQYF.

The chain couples TRBV7-3 to TRBJ2-3; D perhaps matches TRBD2 (7 bases). The ends were cut back, 2 bases at V and 2 bases at J, with 14 bases in the middle. This CDR3 spans 16 amino acids. Germline V gives CDR1 SGHTA, CDR2 FQGTGA. The CDR3 DNA reads TGTGCCAGCAGCTTAGTCGCGGGGGCTAACACAGATACGCAGTATTTT. It is translated as CASSLVAGANTDTQYF. The entire variable domain, with the rest obtained from reference TRBV7-3 and TRBJ2-3, is as follows: GAGVSQTPSNKVTEKGKYVELRCDPISGHTALYWYRQSLGQGPEFLIYFQGTGAADDSGLPNDRFFAVRPEGSVSTLKIQRTERGDSAVYLCASSLVAGANTDTQYFGPGTRLTVL.

The CDR3 nucleotides are TGTGCCAGCAGTGGAGTCTACGAGCAGTACTTC. This translates into CASSGVYEQYF. This rearrangement joins TRBV2 to TRBJ2-7; D is undetermined. The germline V gene has CDR1 SNHLY and CDR2 FYNNEI. The V gene lost 4 bases and the J gene lost 3 bases, with 4 bases spanning the gap. This CDR3 is 11 amino acids long. Together with reference TRBV2 and TRBJ2-7, the CDR3 gives the full variable domain: EPEVTQTPSHQVTQMGQEVILRCVPISNHLYFYWYRQILGQKVEFLVSFYNNEISEKSEIFDDQFSVERPDGSNFTLKIRSTKLEDSAMYFCASSGVYEQYFGPGTRLTVT.

V is TRBV5-6 and J is TRBJ2-1; D gene ambiguous. V gave up 1 base and J gave up 4 bases, with 15 bases separating them. Germline-derived CDR1 and CDR2 are SGHDT and YYEEEE. This CDR3 region has 16 residues. CDR3 protein: CASSLSGRSTYNEQFF. DNA for the CDR3: TGTGCCAGCAGCTTGTCTGGCCGCTCGACTTACAATGAGCAGTTCTTC.